This TCR beta chain was sequenced for a study of T cell repertoires in cytomegalovirus infection. Turning to the study itself: Matching HLA type and CMV infection were both indicated by public TCR beta signatures. Study-wide results and limits: Cumulated frequencies of public TCR beta families served to identify carriers of CMV plus the relevant HLA. Predominance within the ex vivo response was attributable to HLA-C-restricted CMV-specific TCR beta clonotypes.

Each CDR3 protein gets one entry after TCRdb re-called the reads with MiXCR. The table has fewer than 200,000 distinct CDR3 sequences, 13% to 15% seen once. Germline CDR1 is LGHDT and CDR2 is YNNKEL (reference sequence). The CDR3 totals 16 residues. V was clipped by 5 bases and J by 4 bases, with 15 bases between them. This clonotype has at least ten counts. Its cognate antigen is unknown. The TCR comes from a human donor in good health (CMV status not recorded). Some clones in this sample may be carry-over from other donors' samples. The V gene is TRBV3-1, the J gene TRBJ2-6; D unresolved. Material for sequencing was PBMCs. The CDR3 nucleotides are TGTGCCAGCAGCTTGAGGACCCCCAACGGGGCCAACGTCCTGACTTTC. This encodes CASSLRTPNGANVLTF.